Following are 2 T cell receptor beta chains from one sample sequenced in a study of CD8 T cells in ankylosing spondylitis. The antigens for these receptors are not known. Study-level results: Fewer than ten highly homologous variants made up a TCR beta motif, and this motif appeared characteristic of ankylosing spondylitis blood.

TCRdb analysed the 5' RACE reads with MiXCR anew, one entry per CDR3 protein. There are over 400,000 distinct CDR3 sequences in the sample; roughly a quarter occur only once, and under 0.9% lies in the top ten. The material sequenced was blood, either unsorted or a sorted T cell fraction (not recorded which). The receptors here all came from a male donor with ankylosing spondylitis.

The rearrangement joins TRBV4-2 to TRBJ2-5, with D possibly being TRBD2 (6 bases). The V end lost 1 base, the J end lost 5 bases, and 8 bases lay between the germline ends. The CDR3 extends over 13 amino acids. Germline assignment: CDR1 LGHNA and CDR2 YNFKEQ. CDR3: CASSQVRGETQYF. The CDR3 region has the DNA TGTGCCAGCAGCCAAGTCCGGGGGGAGACCCAGTACTTC.

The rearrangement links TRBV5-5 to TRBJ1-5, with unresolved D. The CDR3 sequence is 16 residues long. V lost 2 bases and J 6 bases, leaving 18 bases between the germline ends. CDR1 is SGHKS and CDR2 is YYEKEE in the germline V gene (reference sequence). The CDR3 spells CASSFSQPGSGQPQHF. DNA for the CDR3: TGTGCCAGCAGCTTCTCCCAACCGGGTTCCGGTCAGCCCCAGCATTTT.